Listed below are T cell receptor beta chains from one sample, sequenced in a study of blood T cell repertoires in COVID-19. Using immunoSEQ multiplex PCR, the repertoire was profiled, and TCRdb retains in-frame clones only, with some absent. Here the sample spans hundreds of thousands of clones, roughly nine tenths being singletons. Material: peripheral blood. The receptors shown here come from a man aged 18 to 30 with COVID-19, enrolled during active disease. Each CDR3 is given with its conserved first and last residue. The D gene is left open where the match is weak. Part of the rows lack a size; the others show once, few, many or a class for expanded clones.

v_call: TRBV11-3
d_call: TRBD2
j_call: TRBJ2-3
clone_size: -
cdr3_nt: TGTGCCAGCAGCTGGACTAGCGGCACAGATACGCAGTATTTT
cdr3_aa: CASSWTSGTDTQYF

v_call: TRBV6-5
d_call: TRBD1
j_call: TRBJ2-7
clone_size: -
cdr3_nt: TGTGCCAGCAGTATGGGACAGGGATCCTACGAGCAGTACTTC
cdr3_aa: CASSMGQGSYEQYF

v_call: TRBV6-5
d_call: -
j_call: TRBJ1-4
clone_size: -
cdr3_nt: TGTGCCAGCAGTTTGGGGCCGACTAATGAAAAACTGTTTTTT
cdr3_aa: CASSLGPTNEKLFF

v_call: TRBV14
d_call: -
j_call: TRBJ1-2
clone_size: -
cdr3_nt: TGTGCCAGCAGCCAGGCAGGGCCCTACTATGGCTACACCTTC
cdr3_aa: CASSQAGPYYGYTF

v_call: TRBV5-8
d_call: TRBD1
j_call: TRBJ1-5
clone_size: -
cdr3_nt: TGTGCCAGCAGCACCGGGACAGGGGATAGCAATCAGCCCCAGCATTTT
cdr3_aa: CASSTGTGDSNQPQHF

v_call: TRBV2
d_call: TRBD2
j_call: TRBJ2-1
clone_size: -
cdr3_nt: TGTGCCAGCAGTGAAGCGCGAGCGGGGGGGCCTTACAATGAGCAGTTCTTC
cdr3_aa: CASSEARAGGPYNEQFF

v_call: TRBV29-1
d_call: TRBD2
j_call: TRBJ2-3
clone_size: -
cdr3_nt: TGCAGCTCATGCCCGGGGGGGAGTACAGATACGCAGTATTTT
cdr3_aa: CSSCPGGSTDTQYF

v_call: TRBV6-4
d_call: -
j_call: TRBJ2-2
clone_size: -
cdr3_nt: TGTGCCAGCAGTGACGACGCGGTGGCCGGGGAGCTGTTTTTT
cdr3_aa: CASSDDAVAGELFF

v_call: TRBV5-1
d_call: TRBD2
j_call: TRBJ2-1
clone_size: once
cdr3_nt: TGCGCCAGCAGCTCCGCAGCGGGAGGGGATGAGCAGTTCTTC
cdr3_aa: CASSSAAGGDEQFF

v_call: TRBV19
d_call: TRBD2
j_call: TRBJ2-5
clone_size: -
cdr3_nt: TGTGCCAGTACCCTAGCGGGGGGGCGGGAGACCCAGTACTTC
cdr3_aa: CASTLAGGRETQYF

v_call: TRBV3-1/TRBV3-2
d_call: TRBD2
j_call: TRBJ2-3
clone_size: -
cdr3_nt: TGTGCCAGCAGCCAACCGACTAGCGGGGGGTTCACAGATACGCAGTATTTT
cdr3_aa: CASSQPTSGGFTDTQYF

v_call: TRBV5-6
d_call: TRBD1
j_call: TRBJ1-5
clone_size: once
cdr3_nt: TGTGCCAGCAGCTTGTACGGACAGGGGAAGCAGCCCCAGCATTTT
cdr3_aa: CASSLYGQGKQPQHF

v_call: TRBV6-5
d_call: -
j_call: TRBJ2-7
clone_size: -
cdr3_nt: TGTGCCAGCAGTTACTCAGTCGGTCTCGAGCAGTACTTC
cdr3_aa: CASSYSVGLEQYF

v_call: TRBV2
d_call: -
j_call: TRBJ1-4
clone_size: -
cdr3_nt: TGTGCCAGCAGTGGAAGAGGGGGGGAAGAAAAACTGTTTTTT
cdr3_aa: CASSGRGGEEKLFF

v_call: TRBV7-9
d_call: -
j_call: TRBJ1-4
clone_size: -
cdr3_nt: TGTGCCAGCAGCTTAGTAGGGAGGACTAATGAAAAACTGTTTTTT
cdr3_aa: CASSLVGRTNEKLFF

v_call: TRBV27
d_call: TRBD2
j_call: TRBJ2-5
clone_size: -
cdr3_nt: TGTGCCAGCAGTAACCGACTAGCGGGAGGTCAGGACCAAGAGACCCAGTACTTC
cdr3_aa: CASSNRLAGGQDQETQYF

v_call: TRBV20-1
d_call: -
j_call: TRBJ2-4
clone_size: -
cdr3_nt: TGCAGTGCTAGTCACCCTTCAGAAAACATTCAGTACTTC
cdr3_aa: CSASHPSENIQYF

v_call: TRBV6-5
d_call: -
j_call: TRBJ2-7
clone_size: -
cdr3_nt: TGTGCCAGCAGTTACTCGAAACAGGGGAGGTTGGACGAGCAGTACTTC
cdr3_aa: CASSYSKQGRLDEQYF

v_call: TRBV14
d_call: -
j_call: TRBJ1-3
clone_size: -
cdr3_nt: TGTGCCAGCAGCAGGGACATTTCGGGAAACACCATATATTTT
cdr3_aa: CASSRDISGNTIYF

v_call: TRBV20-1
d_call: -
j_call: TRBJ2-7
clone_size: -
cdr3_nt: TGCAGTGCTAGACGGGGCTACGAGCAGTACTTC
cdr3_aa: CSARRGYEQYF

v_call: TRBV25-1
d_call: -
j_call: TRBJ2-1
clone_size: -
cdr3_nt: TGTGCCAGCAGTGAATTGGGCTCAAGCTCCTACAATGAGCAGTTCTTC
cdr3_aa: CASSELGSSSYNEQFF

v_call: TRBV5-4
d_call: -
j_call: TRBJ1-5
clone_size: -
cdr3_nt: TGTGCCAGCAGTTTGGACAGTCATCAGCCCCAGCATTTT
cdr3_aa: CASSLDSHQPQHF

v_call: TRBV6-6
d_call: -
j_call: TRBJ2-7
clone_size: -
cdr3_nt: TGTGCCAGCAGTTACTCGAGGGTGAGCGAGCAGTACTTC
cdr3_aa: CASSYSRVSEQYF

v_call: TRBV6-5
d_call: -
j_call: TRBJ1-5
clone_size: -
cdr3_nt: TGTGCCAGCAGTTATGGGGGGTCTGACAATCAGCCCCAGCATTTT
cdr3_aa: CASSYGGSDNQPQHF

v_call: TRBV5-6
d_call: -
j_call: TRBJ1-1
clone_size: -
cdr3_nt: TGTGCCAGCAGCTTGGTAGTCAGGGCAAACACTGAAGCTTTCTTT
cdr3_aa: CASSLVVRANTEAFF

v_call: TRBV2
d_call: TRBD2
j_call: TRBJ2-1
clone_size: -
cdr3_nt: TGTGCCAGCAGCCTAGCGGCCAGCTCCTACAATGAGCAGTTCTTC
cdr3_aa: CASSLAASSYNEQFF

v_call: TRBV27
d_call: TRBD2
j_call: TRBJ2-3
clone_size: -
cdr3_nt: TGTGCCAGCAGTTTGTGGGGGAGGGTTGGCACAGATACGCAGTATTTT
cdr3_aa: CASSLWGRVGTDTQYF

v_call: TRBV12-5
d_call: -
j_call: TRBJ2-2
clone_size: -
cdr3_nt: TGTGCTAGTGGTTTGGACGACAGGATCTTCACCGGGGAGCTGTTTTTT
cdr3_aa: CASGLDDRIFTGELFF

v_call: TRBV4-1
d_call: TRBD1
j_call: TRBJ2-3
clone_size: -
cdr3_nt: TGCGCCAGCAGCCAAGTGTCCGGCGGACAGGGTATAGGTACGCAGTATTTT
cdr3_aa: CASSQVSGGQGIGTQYF

v_call: TRBV18
d_call: -
j_call: TRBJ2-7
clone_size: -
cdr3_nt: TGTGCCAGCTCACCAAAACCCTATACACAGGGACGAGCTGGCTACGAGCAGTACTTC
cdr3_aa: CASSPKPYTQGRAGYEQYF

v_call: TRBV9
d_call: TRBD2
j_call: TRBJ2-1
clone_size: -
cdr3_nt: TGTGCCAGCACATCGGGACTAGCGGGAGTCAATGAGCAGTTCTTC
cdr3_aa: CASTSGLAGVNEQFF

v_call: TRBV7-9
d_call: TRBD2
j_call: TRBJ2-5
clone_size: -
cdr3_nt: TGTGCCAGCAGCCCGTCAGCGGGAGGAAGAGAGACCCAGTACTTC
cdr3_aa: CASSPSAGGRETQYF

v_call: TRBV15
d_call: -
j_call: TRBJ1-5
clone_size: -
cdr3_nt: TGTGCCACCAGCAGAGCCCCTAGTTTCGATCAGCCCCAGCATTTT
cdr3_aa: CATSRAPSFDQPQHF

v_call: TRBV7-6
d_call: TRBD1
j_call: TRBJ1-4
clone_size: -
cdr3_nt: TGTGCCAGCAGCCGTGGGACAGGGCGAAATGAAAAACTGTTTTTT
cdr3_aa: CASSRGTGRNEKLFF

v_call: TRBV29-1
d_call: -
j_call: TRBJ2-3
clone_size: -
cdr3_nt: TGCAGCGTTGTCCTGAGAAGCACAGATACGCAGTATTTT
cdr3_aa: CSVVLRSTDTQYF

v_call: TRBV7-9
d_call: TRBD1
j_call: TRBJ1-5
clone_size: -
cdr3_nt: TGTGCCAGCAGCTTAGGGGCAGGGGGCATTCAGCCCCAGCATTTT
cdr3_aa: CASSLGAGGIQPQHF

v_call: TRBV19
d_call: -
j_call: TRBJ1-5
clone_size: -
cdr3_nt: TGTGCCAGTAGTCCCGGGGGGGTCGGCGGGCGCAATCAGCCCCAGCATTTT
cdr3_aa: CASSPGGVGGRNQPQHF

v_call: TRBV7-9
d_call: -
j_call: TRBJ1-4
clone_size: -
cdr3_nt: TGTGCCAGCAGCTCCCAAAGCCGGGCTAATGAAAAACTGTTTTTT
cdr3_aa: CASSSQSRANEKLFF

v_call: TRBV30
d_call: -
j_call: TRBJ2-7
clone_size: -
cdr3_nt: TGTGCCTGGAGTGAACTAGCTGGTTTCTACGAGCAGTACTTC
cdr3_aa: CAWSELAGFYEQYF

v_call: TRBV6-2/TRBV6-3
d_call: TRBD1
j_call: TRBJ2-1
clone_size: -
cdr3_nt: TGTGCCAGCAGTACGAGACAGGGTAGGAATGAGCAGTTCTTC
cdr3_aa: CASSTRQGRNEQFF

v_call: TRBV5-4
d_call: -
j_call: TRBJ2-1
clone_size: -
cdr3_nt: TGTGCCAGCAGAAACAGGGAGGGGACTAATGAGCAGTTCTTC
cdr3_aa: CASRNREGTNEQFF

v_call: TRBV19
d_call: -
j_call: TRBJ2-1
clone_size: -
cdr3_nt: TGTGCCAGTAGTTCTTGGGGGCGGTACAATGAGCAGTTCTTC
cdr3_aa: CASSSWGRYNEQFF

v_call: TRBV30
d_call: TRBD1
j_call: TRBJ2-2
clone_size: few
cdr3_nt: TGTGCCTGGAGTGTTTTTCGTCAACAGGGGATATCCGGGGAGCTGTTTTTT
cdr3_aa: CAWSVFRQQGISGELFF

v_call: TRBV6-5
d_call: TRBD1
j_call: TRBJ1-6
clone_size: -
cdr3_nt: TGTGCCAGCAGTTACTCGAGACAGGGTAATTCACCCCTCCACTTT
cdr3_aa: CASSYSRQGNSPLHF

v_call: TRBV19
d_call: -
j_call: TRBJ2-7
clone_size: -
cdr3_nt: TGTGCCAGTAGTAGAAGGTTGTTTCGGGAGTACGAGCAGTACTTC
cdr3_aa: CASSRRLFREYEQYF

v_call: TRBV6-5
d_call: TRBD2
j_call: TRBJ2-1
clone_size: -
cdr3_nt: TGTGCCGAGGGACTAGCGGAGAACAGTGAGCAGTTCTTC
cdr3_aa: CAEGLAENSEQFF

v_call: TRBV5-5
d_call: TRBD1
j_call: TRBJ2-2
clone_size: -
cdr3_nt: TGTGCCAGCAGCTCCAGGACAGGGGGTAATTCCGGGGAGCTGTTTTTT
cdr3_aa: CASSSRTGGNSGELFF

v_call: TRBV10-3
d_call: TRBD2
j_call: TRBJ2-3
clone_size: -
cdr3_nt: TGTGCCATCTCGAGCGGGGGGGCCAGGGATACGCAGTATTTT
cdr3_aa: CAISSGGARDTQYF

v_call: TRBV5-3
d_call: TRBD2
j_call: TRBJ2-3
clone_size: -
cdr3_nt: TGTGCCAGAAGCAACGGGACTAGCGGGAGGTCTTATCTTCGACGGGGTCTTTTTACGCAGTATTTT
cdr3_aa: CARSNGTSGRSYLRRGLFTQYF

v_call: TRBV2
d_call: TRBD1
j_call: TRBJ2-2
clone_size: -
cdr3_nt: TGTGCCAGCAGCCGGACAGGGGAGAACACCGGGGAGCTGTTTTTT
cdr3_aa: CASSRTGENTGELFF

v_call: TRBV19
d_call: TRBD1
j_call: TRBJ1-4
clone_size: -
cdr3_nt: TGTGCCAGTAGGGACAGGGGACCCGAAAAACTGTTTTTT
cdr3_aa: CASRDRGPEKLFF

v_call: TRBV2
d_call: -
j_call: TRBJ1-1
clone_size: -
cdr3_nt: TGTGCCAGCAGTGAAGCGGGCGGACTCCGGAACACTGAAGCTTTCTTT
cdr3_aa: CASSEAGGLRNTEAFF

v_call: TRBV19
d_call: TRBD1
j_call: TRBJ2-7
clone_size: -
cdr3_nt: TGTGCCAGTAACCCCCAGGGGGCCTACGAGCAGTACTTC
cdr3_aa: CASNPQGAYEQYF

v_call: TRBV2
d_call: -
j_call: TRBJ2-7
clone_size: -
cdr3_nt: TGTGCCAGCAAAGTCACGGGTTCCACCTACGAGCAGTACTTC
cdr3_aa: CASKVTGSTYEQYF

v_call: TRBV19
d_call: -
j_call: TRBJ2-7
clone_size: -
cdr3_nt: TGTGCCAGTAGTAATTTTATCGAGACTAGCTCCTACGAGCAGTACTTC
cdr3_aa: CASSNFIETSSYEQYF